The rows below give T cell receptor beta chains drawn from one sample of a study of blood T cells in healthy people across ages. TCRdb reanalysed the 5' RACE reads using MiXCR and keeps one entry per CDR3 protein. The sample records over 750,000 distinct CDR3 sequences, 20% to 25% being singletons. These same records also appear under a second study, on T cells of mothers and their children.

Sequencing was carried out using blood. The receptors were gathered from a boy aged 10-17 years in good health. CDR3s include the opening cysteine and the closing phenylalanine or tryptophan. Each record gives: J gene, D gene, V gene, CDR3 protein. D genes are given only for firm matches.

j_call: TRBJ2-5; d_call: TRBD1; v_call: TRBV20-1; cdr3_aa: CSARGGQAPVETQYF
j_call: TRBJ1-4; d_call: .; v_call: TRBV7-6; cdr3_aa: CASSPRRGGGEKLFF
j_call: TRBJ1-5; d_call: .; v_call: TRBV2; cdr3_aa: CASSALVDSSNQPQHF
j_call: TRBJ2-1; d_call: .; v_call: TRBV6-2/TRBV6-3; cdr3_aa: CASTDTHNEQFF
j_call: TRBJ2-7; d_call: .; v_call: TRBV4-2; cdr3_aa: CASSDGTTDEQYF
j_call: TRBJ1-2; d_call: .; v_call: TRBV12-3/TRBV12-4; cdr3_aa: CASSPMGLSKGYTF
j_call: TRBJ2-1; d_call: TRBD2; v_call: TRBV7-2; cdr3_aa: CASSLPSGLGRHEQFF
j_call: TRBJ2-7; d_call: .; v_call: TRBV10-3; cdr3_aa: CATRGYYEQYF
j_call: TRBJ2-1; d_call: TRBD2; v_call: TRBV3-1; cdr3_aa: CASSQGSGGAFNEQFF
j_call: TRBJ2-1; d_call: .; v_call: TRBV3-1; cdr3_aa: CASSQEDRPVGYEQFF
j_call: .; d_call: .; v_call: TRBV20-1; cdr3_aa: CSANGNNEQFF
j_call: TRBJ2-1; d_call: .; v_call: TRBV5-1; cdr3_aa: CASSSADEQFF